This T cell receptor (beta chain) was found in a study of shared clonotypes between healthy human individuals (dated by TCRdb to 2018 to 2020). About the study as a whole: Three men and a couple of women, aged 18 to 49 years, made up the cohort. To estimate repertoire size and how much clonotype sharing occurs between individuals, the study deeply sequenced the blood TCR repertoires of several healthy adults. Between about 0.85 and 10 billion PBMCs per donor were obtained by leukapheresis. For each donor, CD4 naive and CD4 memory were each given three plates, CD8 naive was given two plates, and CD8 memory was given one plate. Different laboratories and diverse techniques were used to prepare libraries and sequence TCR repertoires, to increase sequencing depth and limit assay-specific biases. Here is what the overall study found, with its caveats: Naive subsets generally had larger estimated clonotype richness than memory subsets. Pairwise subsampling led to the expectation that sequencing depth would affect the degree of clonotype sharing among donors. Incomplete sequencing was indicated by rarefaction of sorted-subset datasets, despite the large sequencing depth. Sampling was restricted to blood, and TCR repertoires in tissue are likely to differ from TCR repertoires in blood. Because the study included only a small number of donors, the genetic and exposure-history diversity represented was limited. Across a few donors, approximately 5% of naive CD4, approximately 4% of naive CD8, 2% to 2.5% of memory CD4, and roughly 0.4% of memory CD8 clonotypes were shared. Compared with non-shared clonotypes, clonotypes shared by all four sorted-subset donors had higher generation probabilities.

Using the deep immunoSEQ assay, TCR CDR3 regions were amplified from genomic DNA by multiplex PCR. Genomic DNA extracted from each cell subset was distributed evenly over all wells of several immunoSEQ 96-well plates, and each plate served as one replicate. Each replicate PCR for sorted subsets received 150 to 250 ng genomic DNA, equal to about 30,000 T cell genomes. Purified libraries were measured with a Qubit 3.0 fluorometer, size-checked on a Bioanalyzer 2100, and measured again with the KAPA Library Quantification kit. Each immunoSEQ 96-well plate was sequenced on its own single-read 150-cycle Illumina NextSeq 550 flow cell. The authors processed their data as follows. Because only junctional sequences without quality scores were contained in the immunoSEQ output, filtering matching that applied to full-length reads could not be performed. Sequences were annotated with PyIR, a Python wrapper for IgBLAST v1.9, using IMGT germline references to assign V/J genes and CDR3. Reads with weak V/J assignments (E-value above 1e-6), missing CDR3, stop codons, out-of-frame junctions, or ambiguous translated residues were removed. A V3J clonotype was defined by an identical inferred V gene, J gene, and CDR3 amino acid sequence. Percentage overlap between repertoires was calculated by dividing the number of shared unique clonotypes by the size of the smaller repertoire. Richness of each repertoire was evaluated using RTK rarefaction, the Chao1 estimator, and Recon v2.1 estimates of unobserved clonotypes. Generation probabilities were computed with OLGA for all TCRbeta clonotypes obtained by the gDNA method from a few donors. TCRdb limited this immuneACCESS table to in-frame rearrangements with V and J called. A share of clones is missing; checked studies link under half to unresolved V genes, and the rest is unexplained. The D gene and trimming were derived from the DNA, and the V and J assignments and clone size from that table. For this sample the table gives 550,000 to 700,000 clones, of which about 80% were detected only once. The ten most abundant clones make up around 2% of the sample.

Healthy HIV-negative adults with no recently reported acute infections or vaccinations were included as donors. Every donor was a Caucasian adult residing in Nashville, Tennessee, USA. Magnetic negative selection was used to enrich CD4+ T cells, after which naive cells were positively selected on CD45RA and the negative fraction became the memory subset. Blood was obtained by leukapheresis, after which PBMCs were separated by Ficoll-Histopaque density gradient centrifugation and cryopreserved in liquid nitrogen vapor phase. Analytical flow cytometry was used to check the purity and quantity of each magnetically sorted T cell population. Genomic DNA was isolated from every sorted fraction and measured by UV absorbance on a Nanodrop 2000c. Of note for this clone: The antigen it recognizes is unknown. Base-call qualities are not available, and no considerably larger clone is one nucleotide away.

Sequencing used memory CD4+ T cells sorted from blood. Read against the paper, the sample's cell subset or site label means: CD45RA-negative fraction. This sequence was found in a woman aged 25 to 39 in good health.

DNA sequence: TGTGCCAGCAGACACCAACTAGCGCCGGAGAGCATTCAGTACTTC. It translates as CASRHQLAPESIQYF. The sequence joins TRBV11-2 to TRBJ2-4; TRBD2 matches 7 bases in the middle. Measured from the cysteine to the phenylalanine, the CDR3 is 15 residues long. Only the CDR3 DNA stays, 45 bases, in frame from base 1. CDR1 and CDR2 are read off the germline V gene as SGHAT and FQNNGV. Trimmed from V: 6 bases; trimmed from J: 9 bases; junction bases lacking a gene match: 14.